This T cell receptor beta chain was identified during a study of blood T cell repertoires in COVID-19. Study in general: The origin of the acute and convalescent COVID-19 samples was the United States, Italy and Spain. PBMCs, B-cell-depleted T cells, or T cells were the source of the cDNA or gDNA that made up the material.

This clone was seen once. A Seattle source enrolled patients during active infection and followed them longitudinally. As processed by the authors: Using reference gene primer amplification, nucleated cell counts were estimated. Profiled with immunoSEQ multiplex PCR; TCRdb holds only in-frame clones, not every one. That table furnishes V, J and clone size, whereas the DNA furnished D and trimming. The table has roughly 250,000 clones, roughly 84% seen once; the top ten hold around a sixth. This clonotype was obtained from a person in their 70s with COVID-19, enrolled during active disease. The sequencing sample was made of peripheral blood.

DNA for the CDR3: TGTGCCAGCAGCGTAGAAGCTAGCGGGAGTGTAGATACGCAGTATTTT. Translated: CASSVEASGSVDTQYF. The genes are TRBV9 and TRBJ2-3; 10 nucleotides align to TRBD2. Germline V CDR1 and CDR2: SGDLS, YYNGEE. There are 16 residues in the CDR3. Losses at the gene ends were 0 bases for V and 5 bases for J; bases not matched to a gene: 6.